This TCR beta chain stems from a study of molecular identifiers for immune sequencing clone quantification. Regarding the study as a whole: More than 97% of effector molecules, versus under 1% of naive-cell molecules, belonged to clones above 20 RNA copies. Spiked Jurkat TCR RNA originating from one cell could reportedly be identified amid one million naive cells.

This clonotype was seen a few times. What it recognizes is unknown. Sorting isolated naive CD8 T cells as CD8+CD4-CCR7+CD45RA+ events. TCRdb fed the PCR reads into MiXCR, producing one record per CDR3 protein. The sample consists of about 300,000 distinct CDR3 sequences, 20% to 25% of them appearing once. V lost 0 bases to trimming and J lost 3 bases, with 11 bases between them. The length of the CDR3 is 15 residues. CDR1 and CDR2 (germline): MGHRA, YSYEKL. V is TRBV4-1 and J is TRBJ2-5; possibly TRBD2 for D (7 bases). Specimen: naive CD8+ T cells from blood, with Jurkat cell RNA spiked in. The subset denotes: FACS-sorted CD8+CD4-CCR7+CD45RA+ naive T cells. This TCR derives from a human donor in good health. Some libraries in this study had Jurkat cell RNA spiked in. Here the CDR3 reads CASSQEGGGEETQYF. The DNA for the CDR3 is TGCGCCAGCAGCCAAGAGGGAGGGGGGGAAGAGACCCAGTACTTC.